The 11 T cell receptor beta chains listed next were all sequenced from one sample in a study of T cells in localized non-small cell lung cancer (TCRdb year 2020). The library came from the immunoSEQ multiplex PCR assay. Imported from immuneACCESS, the table was reduced by TCRdb to in-frame sequences with V and J called. These copies leave out some clones; in studies compared against another copy, an unresolved V gene accounts for under half, and the cause of the remainder is not known. Recorded for this sample are tens of thousands of clones; 85% to 90% of them occurred a single time. The top ten clones comprise about 20% of the sample. The specimen comprised peripheral blood, sampled before any cancer treatment. Every receptor here comes from a woman aged 35 to 75 with stage I squamous cell lung carcinoma.

This clone was seen only a few times. The chain is built from TRBV6-5 and TRBJ2-1; 9 positions match TRBD1. CDR3 length: 15 residues. Per the germline V gene, CDR1 is MNHEY and CDR2 is SVGAGI. Germline trimming cut 4 bases from V and 8 bases from J; bases unmatched to any gene: 9. The CDR3 region has the DNA TGTGCCAGCAGTTTCGGACAGGGGCTCGGCTATGAGCAGTTCTTC. Amino acids: CASSFGQGLGYEQFF.

The chain recombines TRBV19 with TRBJ2-7; D possibly corresponds to TRBD2 (6 bases). CDR3 length: 14 amino acids. In germline, CDR1 is LNHDA, CDR2 SQIVND (reference sequence). Trimming removed 0 bases at V and 3 bases at J, with 9 bases between. DNA for the CDR3: TGTGCCAGTAGTATAGAGGAGGGTAACTACGAGCAGTACTTC. Protein: CASSIEEGNYEQYF.

The V call is TRBV6-1, the J call TRBJ2-7; D is perhaps TRBD2 (5 bases). V dropped 6 bases and J dropped 4 bases, with 19 bases sitting between them. Germline values: CDR1 MNHNS, CDR2 SASEGT. This CDR3 has 15 residues. For the CDR3, the DNA is TGTGCCAGCAGAATTGTCCCAGCGGCGGATTACGAGCAGTACTTC. Protein sequence: CASRIVPAADYEQYF.

The V gene is TRBV9, the J gene TRBJ2-3; the D is unclear. The CDR3 sequence is 15 residues long. V was clipped by 5 bases and J by 0 bases, with 13 bases between them. CDR1 SGDLS and CDR2 YYNGEE come from the germline V gene. CDR3 amino acids: CASREPDTSTDTQYF. The CDR3 DNA reads as TGTGCCAGCAGGGAACCTGATACTAGCACAGATACGCAGTATTTT.

This chain connects TRBV27 to TRBJ1-1; the D is unclear. Germline V gene lookup returns CDR1 MNHEY and CDR2 SMNVEV (reference sequence). The V and J ends lost 3 bases and 9 bases respectively, with 17 bases between them. The CDR3 is 14 residues long. The CDR3 loop reads CASSFNGRSSQAFF. The CDR3 coding sequence is TGTGCCAGCAGTTTTAACGGGCGCAGCTCCCAAGCTTTCTTT.

The V and J genes are TRBV5-4 and TRBJ1-1, with a tentative D call TRBD1 (5 bases). CDR1 and CDR2 from the germline V gene are SGHNT and YYREEE (reference sequence). CDR3 length: 14 residues. V was pared by 0 bases and J by 5 bases, with 11 bases between. The CDR3 DNA follows: TGTGCCAGCAGCTTGGCCAGGGCTCAGACTGAAGCTTTCTTT. As protein: CASSLARAQTEAFF.

The V gene is TRBV7-9, the J gene TRBJ1-4; D remains unclear. The CDR3 is 15 residues long. The germline gives CDR1 SEHNR, CDR2 FQNEAQ (reference sequence). V lost 5 bases to trimming and J lost 3 bases, with 13 bases between them. CDR3 region: CASSPLGTANEKLFF. Here the CDR3 DNA reads TGTGCCAGCAGCCCCCTCGGTACAGCTAATGAAAAACTGTTTTTT.

This sequence joins TRBV2 and TRBJ1-1; weak D call: TRBD1 (5 bases). The CDR3 is made up of 13 amino acids. V lost 3 bases and J 6 bases, leaving 11 bases between the germline ends. Per the germline V gene, CDR1 is SNHLY and CDR2 is FYNNEI. The CDR3 region is CASSDREVAEAFF. The DNA for the CDR3 is TGTGCCAGCAGTGACAGGGAGGTAGCTGAAGCTTTCTTT.

This chain links TRBV9 with TRBJ1-2, with D maybe TRBD1 (5 bases). This CDR3 has 14 residues. V was pared by 0 bases and J by 6 bases, with 12 bases between. Per the germline V gene, CDR1 is SGDLS and CDR2 is YYNGEE. For the CDR3, the DNA is TGTGCCAGCAGCGTAGGGGGGGAGCGAAATGGCTACACCTTC. This gives the protein CASSVGGERNGYTF.

This chain uses TRBV5-1 with TRBJ1-2, with TRBD1 as a possible D gene (6 bases). This CDR3 region has 16 residues. V gave up 4 bases and J gave up 4 bases, with 20 bases separating them. Germline values: CDR1 SGHRS, CDR2 YFSETQ. CDR3 region: CASSLADSGAGYGYTF. As DNA, the CDR3 is TGCGCCAGCAGCCTGGCTGATTCAGGGGCGGGCTATGGCTACACCTTC.

This chain uses TRBV5-4 with TRBJ2-3; 9 nucleotides line up with TRBD2. The V gene end was trimmed by 4 bases and the J gene end by 4 bases; junction bases not matched to a gene: 22. The germline CDR1 and CDR2 sequences are SGHNT and YYREEE (reference sequence). The CDR3 sequence is 20 residues long. The CDR3 sequence: CASSRPAGGGAQGYADTQYF. Here the CDR3 DNA reads TGTGCCAGCAGCCGACCGGCGGGCGGGGGGGCCCAGGGCTATGCAGATACGCAGTATTTT.